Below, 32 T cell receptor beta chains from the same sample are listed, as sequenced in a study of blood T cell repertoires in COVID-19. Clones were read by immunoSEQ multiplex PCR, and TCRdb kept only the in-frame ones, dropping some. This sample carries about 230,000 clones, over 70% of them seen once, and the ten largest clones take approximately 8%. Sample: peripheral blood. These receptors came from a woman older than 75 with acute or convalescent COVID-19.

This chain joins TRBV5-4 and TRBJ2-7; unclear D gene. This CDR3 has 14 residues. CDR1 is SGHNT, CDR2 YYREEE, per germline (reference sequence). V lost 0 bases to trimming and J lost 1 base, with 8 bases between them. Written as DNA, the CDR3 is TGTGCCAGCAGCTTGGAGGTCGGGTCCTACGAGCAGTACTTC. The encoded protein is CASSLEVGSYEQYF. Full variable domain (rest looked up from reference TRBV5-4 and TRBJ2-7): ETGVTQSPTHLIKTRGQQVTLRCSSQSGHNTVSWYQQALGQGPQFIFQYYREEENGRGNFPPRFSGLQFPNYSSELNVNALELDDSALYLCASSLEVGSYEQYFGPGTRLTVT.

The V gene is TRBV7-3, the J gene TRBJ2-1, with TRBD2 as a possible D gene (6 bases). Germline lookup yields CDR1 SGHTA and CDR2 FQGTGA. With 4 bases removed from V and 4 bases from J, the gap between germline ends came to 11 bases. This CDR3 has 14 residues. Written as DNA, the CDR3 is TGTGCCAGCAGCTCCCCGGGAGCTTACAATGAGCAGTTCTTC. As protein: CASSSPGAYNEQFF.

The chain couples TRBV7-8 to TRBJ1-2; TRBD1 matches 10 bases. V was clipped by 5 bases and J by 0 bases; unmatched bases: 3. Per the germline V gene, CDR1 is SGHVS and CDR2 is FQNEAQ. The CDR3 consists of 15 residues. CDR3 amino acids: CASSDRGLTNYGYTF. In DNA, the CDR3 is TGTGCCAGCAGCGACAGGGGGCTGACTAACTATGGCTACACCTTC.

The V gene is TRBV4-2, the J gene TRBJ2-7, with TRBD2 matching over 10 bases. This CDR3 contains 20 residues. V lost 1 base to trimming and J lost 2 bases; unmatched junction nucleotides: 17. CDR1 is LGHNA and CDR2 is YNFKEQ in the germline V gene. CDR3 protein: CASSQAAPSGGAVGAYEQYF. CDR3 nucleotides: TGTGCCAGCAGCCAAGCCGCTCCTAGCGGGGGCGCTGTTGGGGCCTACGAGCAGTACTTC.

In DNA, the CDR3 is TGTGCCAGCTCACCGTTCCGACCGGGACAGGGGGCAGAGACCCAGTACTTC. This sequence encodes CASSPFRPGQGAETQYF. The chain carries TRBV18 and TRBJ2-5; TRBD1 matches at 12 bases. V dropped 3 bases and J dropped 4; count of bases not matched to a gene: 9. CDR3 length: 17 residues. Looked up from germline, CDR1 is KGHSH and CDR2 is LQKENI.

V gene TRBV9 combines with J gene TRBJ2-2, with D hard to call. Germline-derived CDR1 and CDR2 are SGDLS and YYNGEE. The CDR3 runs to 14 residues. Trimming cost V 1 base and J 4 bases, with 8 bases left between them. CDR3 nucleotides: TGTGCCAGCAGCGTATCCTTGAGCACCGGGGAGCTGTTTTTT. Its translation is CASSVSLSTGELFF.

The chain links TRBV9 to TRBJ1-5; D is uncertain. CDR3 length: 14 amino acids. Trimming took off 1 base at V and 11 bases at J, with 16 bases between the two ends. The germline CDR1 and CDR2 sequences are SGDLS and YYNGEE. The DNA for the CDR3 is TGTGCCAGCAGCGTACCAGGCCAGCTCAGGTCCCAGCATTTT. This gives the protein CASSVPGQLRSQHF.

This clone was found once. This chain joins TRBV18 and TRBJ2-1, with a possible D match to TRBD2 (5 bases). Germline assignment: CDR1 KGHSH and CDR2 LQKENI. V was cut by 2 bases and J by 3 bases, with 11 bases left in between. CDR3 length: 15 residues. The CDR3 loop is CASSPSVTSYNEQFF. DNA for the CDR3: TGTGCCAGCTCACCATCGGTAACTAGCTACAATGAGCAGTTCTTC.

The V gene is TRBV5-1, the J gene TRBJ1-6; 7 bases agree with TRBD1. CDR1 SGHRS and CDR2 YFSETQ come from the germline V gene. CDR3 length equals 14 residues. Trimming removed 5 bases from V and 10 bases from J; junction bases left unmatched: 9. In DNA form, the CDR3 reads TGCGCCAGCAGGGTTGACAGGGTGGAGTCACCCCTCCACTTT. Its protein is CASRVDRVESPLHF.

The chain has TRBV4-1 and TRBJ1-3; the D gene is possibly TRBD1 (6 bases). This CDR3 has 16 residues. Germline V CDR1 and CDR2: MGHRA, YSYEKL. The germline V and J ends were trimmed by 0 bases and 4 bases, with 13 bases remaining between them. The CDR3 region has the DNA TGCGCCAGCAGCCAAGAGGACAGCCAGTGGGGAAACACCATATATTTT. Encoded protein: CASSQEDSQWGNTIYF.

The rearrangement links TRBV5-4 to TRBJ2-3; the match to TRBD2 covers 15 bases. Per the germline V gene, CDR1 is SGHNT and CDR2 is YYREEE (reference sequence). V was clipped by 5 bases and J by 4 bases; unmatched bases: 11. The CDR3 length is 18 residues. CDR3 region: CASSSGGLAGGGADTQYF. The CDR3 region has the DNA TGTGCCAGCAGTTCGGGCGGACTAGCGGGAGGGGGAGCAGATACGCAGTATTTT.

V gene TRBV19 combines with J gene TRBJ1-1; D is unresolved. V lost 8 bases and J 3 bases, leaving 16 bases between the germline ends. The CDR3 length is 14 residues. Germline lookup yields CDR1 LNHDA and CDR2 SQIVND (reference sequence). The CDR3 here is CASHTGRSDTEAFF. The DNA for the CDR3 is TGTGCCAGTCACACGGGTCGGTCGGACACTGAAGCTTTCTTT.

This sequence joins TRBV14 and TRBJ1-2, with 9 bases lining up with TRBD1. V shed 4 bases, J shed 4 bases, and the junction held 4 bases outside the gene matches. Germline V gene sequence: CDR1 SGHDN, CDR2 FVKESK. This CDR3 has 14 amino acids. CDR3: CASSPRDRVYGYTF. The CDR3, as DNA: TGTGCCAGCAGCCCCCGGGACAGGGTCTATGGCTACACCTTC.

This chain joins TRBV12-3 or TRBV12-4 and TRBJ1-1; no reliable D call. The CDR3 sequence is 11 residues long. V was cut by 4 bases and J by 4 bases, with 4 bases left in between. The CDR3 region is CASSSFTEAFF. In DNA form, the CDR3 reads TGTGCCAGCAGTTCCTTCACTGAAGCTTTCTTT.

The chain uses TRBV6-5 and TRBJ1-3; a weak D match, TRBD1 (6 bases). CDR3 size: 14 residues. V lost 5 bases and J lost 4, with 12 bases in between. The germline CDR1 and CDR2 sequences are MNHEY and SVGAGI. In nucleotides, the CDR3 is TGTGCCAGCAGTCTCACAGGGTTCGGAAACACCATATATTTT. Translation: CASSLTGFGNTIYF.

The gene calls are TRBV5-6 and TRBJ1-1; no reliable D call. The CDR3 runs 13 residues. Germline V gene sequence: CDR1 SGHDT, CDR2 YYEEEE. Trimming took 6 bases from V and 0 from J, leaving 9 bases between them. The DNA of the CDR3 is TGTGCCAGCAAAAAACTTATGAACACTGAAGCTTTCTTT. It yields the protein CASKKLMNTEAFF.

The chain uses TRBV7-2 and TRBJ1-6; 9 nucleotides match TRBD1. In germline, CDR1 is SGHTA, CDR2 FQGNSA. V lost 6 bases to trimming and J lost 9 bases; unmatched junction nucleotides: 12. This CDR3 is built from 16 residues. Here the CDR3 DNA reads TGTGCCAGCAGTCATCACCGGGGACAGGGAGGTTCACCCCTCCACTTT. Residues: CASSHHRGQGGSPLHF.

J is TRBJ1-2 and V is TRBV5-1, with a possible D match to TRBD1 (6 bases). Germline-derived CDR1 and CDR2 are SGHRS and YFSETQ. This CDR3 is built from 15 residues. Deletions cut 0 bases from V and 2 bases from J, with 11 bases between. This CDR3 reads CASSLGIGGNYGYTF. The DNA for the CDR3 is TGCGCCAGCAGCTTGGGAATAGGGGGAAACTATGGCTACACCTTC.

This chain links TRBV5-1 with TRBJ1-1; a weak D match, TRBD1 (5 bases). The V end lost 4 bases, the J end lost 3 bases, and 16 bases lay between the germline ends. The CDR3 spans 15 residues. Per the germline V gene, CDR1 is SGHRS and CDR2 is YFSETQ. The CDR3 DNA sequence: TGCGCCAGCAGCCTAGACTTTGGGGGGGACACTGAAGCTTTCTTT. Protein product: CASSLDFGGDTEAFF.

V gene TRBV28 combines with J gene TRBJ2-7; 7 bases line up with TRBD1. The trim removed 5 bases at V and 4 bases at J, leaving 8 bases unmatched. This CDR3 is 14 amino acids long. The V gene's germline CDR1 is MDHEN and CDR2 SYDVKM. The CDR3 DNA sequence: TGTGCCAGCAGTGGGGACAGAGAAAGATACGAGCAGTACTTC. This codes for CASSGDRERYEQYF.

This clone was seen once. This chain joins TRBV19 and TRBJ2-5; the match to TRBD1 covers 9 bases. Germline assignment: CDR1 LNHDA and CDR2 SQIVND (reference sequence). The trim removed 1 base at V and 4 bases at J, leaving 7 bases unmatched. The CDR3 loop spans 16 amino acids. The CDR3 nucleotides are TGTGCCAGTAGTATAGGGACAGGGGTTCTCACAGAGACCCAGTACTTC. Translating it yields CASSIGTGVLTETQYF.

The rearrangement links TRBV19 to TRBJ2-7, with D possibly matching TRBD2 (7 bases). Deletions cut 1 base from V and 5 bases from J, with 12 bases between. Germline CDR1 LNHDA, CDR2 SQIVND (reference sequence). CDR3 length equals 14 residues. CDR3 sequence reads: CASSIGGGVHEQYF. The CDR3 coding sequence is TGTGCCAGTAGTATAGGAGGGGGGGTCCACGAGCAGTACTTC.

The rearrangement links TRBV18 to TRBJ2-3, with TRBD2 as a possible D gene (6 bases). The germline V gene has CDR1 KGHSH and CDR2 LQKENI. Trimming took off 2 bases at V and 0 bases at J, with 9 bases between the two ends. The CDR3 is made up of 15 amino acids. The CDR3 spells CASSPGLASTDTQYF. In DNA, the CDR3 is TGTGCCAGCTCACCAGGGCTAGCGAGCACAGATACGCAGTATTTT.

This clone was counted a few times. Here the CDR3 DNA reads TGTGCCAGCAGCTTGACAGGGTCTGGAAACACCATATATTTT. Amino acid sequence: CASSLTGSGNTIYF. The chain is built from TRBV5-4 and TRBJ1-3; tentatively, D is TRBD1 (6 bases). This CDR3 is built from 14 residues. Trimming pared 1 base from V and 1 base from J, leaving 6 bases between. Per germline, CDR1 SGHNT and CDR2 YYREEE (reference sequence).

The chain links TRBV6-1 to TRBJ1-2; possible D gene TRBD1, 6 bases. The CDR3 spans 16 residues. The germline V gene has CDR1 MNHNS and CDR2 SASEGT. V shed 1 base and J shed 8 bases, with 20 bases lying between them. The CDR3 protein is CASSEGTRGLGRGYTF. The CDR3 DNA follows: TGTGCCAGCAGTGAAGGAACCAGGGGTCTGGGTCGGGGCTACACCTTC.

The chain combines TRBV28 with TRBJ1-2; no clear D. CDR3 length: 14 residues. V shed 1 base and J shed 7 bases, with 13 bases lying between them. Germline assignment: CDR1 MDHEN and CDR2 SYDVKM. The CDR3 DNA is TGTGCCAGCAGTTTATTCCCCTCCCTCGGTGGCTACACCTTC. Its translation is CASSLFPSLGGYTF.

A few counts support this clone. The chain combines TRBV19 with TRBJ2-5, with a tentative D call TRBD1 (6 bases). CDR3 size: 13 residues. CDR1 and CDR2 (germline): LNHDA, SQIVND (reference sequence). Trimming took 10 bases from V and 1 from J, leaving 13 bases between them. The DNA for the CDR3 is TGTGCCACAGGACAGAACTTCCAAGAGACCCAGTACTTC. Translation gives CATGQNFQETQYF.

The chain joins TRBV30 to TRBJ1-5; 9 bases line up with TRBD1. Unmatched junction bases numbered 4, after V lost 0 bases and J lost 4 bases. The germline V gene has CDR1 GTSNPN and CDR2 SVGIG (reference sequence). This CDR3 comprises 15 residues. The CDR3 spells CAWSVRDRDNQPQHF. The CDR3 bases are TGTGCCTGGAGTGTACGGGACAGGGATAATCAGCCCCAGCATTTT.

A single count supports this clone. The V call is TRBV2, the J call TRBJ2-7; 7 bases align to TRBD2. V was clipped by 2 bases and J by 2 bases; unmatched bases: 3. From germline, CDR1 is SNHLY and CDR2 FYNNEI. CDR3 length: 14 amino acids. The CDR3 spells CASSEKRDPYEQYF. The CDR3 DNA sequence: TGTGCCAGCAGTGAAAAGCGGGACCCCTACGAGCAGTACTTC. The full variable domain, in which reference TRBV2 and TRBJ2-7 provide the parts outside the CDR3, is EPEVTQTPSHQVTQMGQEVILRCVPISNHLYFYWYRQILGQKVEFLVSFYNNEISEKSEIFDDQFSVERPDGSNFTLKIRSTKLEDSAMYFCASSEKRDPYEQYFGPGTRLTVT.

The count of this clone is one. The CDR3 coding sequence is TGTGCCAGCGGGGCGGACAGCCACATGAACACTGAAGCTTTCTTT. Translated: CASGADSHMNTEAFF. The J gene is TRBJ1-1, the V gene TRBV27, with D possibly TRBD1 on 6 matching bases. CDR3 length: 15 residues. Germline values: CDR1 MNHEY, CDR2 SMNVEV (reference sequence). Trimming removed 8 bases at V and 0 bases at J, with 16 bases between.

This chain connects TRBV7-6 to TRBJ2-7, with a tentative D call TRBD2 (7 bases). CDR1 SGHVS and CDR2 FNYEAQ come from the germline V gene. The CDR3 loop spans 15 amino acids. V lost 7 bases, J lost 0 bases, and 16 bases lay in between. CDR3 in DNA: TGTGCCAGCACCGAGGGAGGGGGAGACTCCTACGAGCAGTACTTC. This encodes CASTEGGGDSYEQYF.

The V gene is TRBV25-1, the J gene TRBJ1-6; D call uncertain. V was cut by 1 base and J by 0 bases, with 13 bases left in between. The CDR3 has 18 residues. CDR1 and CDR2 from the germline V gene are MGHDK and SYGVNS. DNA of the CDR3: TGTGCCAGCAGTGAATTTCAAAGTTCGAGCTCCTATAATTCACCCCTCCACTTT. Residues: CASSEFQSSSSYNSPLHF. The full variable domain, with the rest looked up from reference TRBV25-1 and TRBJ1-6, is EADIYQTPRYLVIGTGKKITLECSQTMGHDKMYWYQQDPGMELHLIHYSYGVNSTEKGDLSSESTVSRIRTEHFPLTLESARPSHTSQYLCASSEFQSSSSYNSPLHFGNGTRLTVT.